This T cell receptor (beta chain) derives from a study of long-term antiretroviral therapy in people with HIV. Overall study findings and caveats: In HIV, the repertoires covered a tighter span of CDR3 lengths than in controls.

A remark on this clone: Its antigen is as yet unknown.

A v3.0 immunoSEQ assay was performed at survey level. Data came from immunoSEQ multiplex PCR; TCRdb stores just in-frame clones and leaves some out. Of 20,000 to 25,000 clones in the sample, 85% were seen once. The CDR3 consists of 14 residues. The germline V gene encodes CDR1 MGHRA and CDR2 YSYEKL. V was pared by 1 base and J by 6 bases, with 9 bases between. The chain joins TRBV4-1 to TRBJ2-2; D is possibly TRBD1 or TRBD2 (5 bases each). Source: unsorted PBMCs, taken 1.6 years after starting antiretroviral therapy. This sequence was found in a man aged 35 to 55 with HIV. In nucleotides, the CDR3 is TGCGCCAGCAGCCAAGTATCGGGGCCCGGGGAGCTGTTTTTT. Its protein is CASSQVSGPGELFF.